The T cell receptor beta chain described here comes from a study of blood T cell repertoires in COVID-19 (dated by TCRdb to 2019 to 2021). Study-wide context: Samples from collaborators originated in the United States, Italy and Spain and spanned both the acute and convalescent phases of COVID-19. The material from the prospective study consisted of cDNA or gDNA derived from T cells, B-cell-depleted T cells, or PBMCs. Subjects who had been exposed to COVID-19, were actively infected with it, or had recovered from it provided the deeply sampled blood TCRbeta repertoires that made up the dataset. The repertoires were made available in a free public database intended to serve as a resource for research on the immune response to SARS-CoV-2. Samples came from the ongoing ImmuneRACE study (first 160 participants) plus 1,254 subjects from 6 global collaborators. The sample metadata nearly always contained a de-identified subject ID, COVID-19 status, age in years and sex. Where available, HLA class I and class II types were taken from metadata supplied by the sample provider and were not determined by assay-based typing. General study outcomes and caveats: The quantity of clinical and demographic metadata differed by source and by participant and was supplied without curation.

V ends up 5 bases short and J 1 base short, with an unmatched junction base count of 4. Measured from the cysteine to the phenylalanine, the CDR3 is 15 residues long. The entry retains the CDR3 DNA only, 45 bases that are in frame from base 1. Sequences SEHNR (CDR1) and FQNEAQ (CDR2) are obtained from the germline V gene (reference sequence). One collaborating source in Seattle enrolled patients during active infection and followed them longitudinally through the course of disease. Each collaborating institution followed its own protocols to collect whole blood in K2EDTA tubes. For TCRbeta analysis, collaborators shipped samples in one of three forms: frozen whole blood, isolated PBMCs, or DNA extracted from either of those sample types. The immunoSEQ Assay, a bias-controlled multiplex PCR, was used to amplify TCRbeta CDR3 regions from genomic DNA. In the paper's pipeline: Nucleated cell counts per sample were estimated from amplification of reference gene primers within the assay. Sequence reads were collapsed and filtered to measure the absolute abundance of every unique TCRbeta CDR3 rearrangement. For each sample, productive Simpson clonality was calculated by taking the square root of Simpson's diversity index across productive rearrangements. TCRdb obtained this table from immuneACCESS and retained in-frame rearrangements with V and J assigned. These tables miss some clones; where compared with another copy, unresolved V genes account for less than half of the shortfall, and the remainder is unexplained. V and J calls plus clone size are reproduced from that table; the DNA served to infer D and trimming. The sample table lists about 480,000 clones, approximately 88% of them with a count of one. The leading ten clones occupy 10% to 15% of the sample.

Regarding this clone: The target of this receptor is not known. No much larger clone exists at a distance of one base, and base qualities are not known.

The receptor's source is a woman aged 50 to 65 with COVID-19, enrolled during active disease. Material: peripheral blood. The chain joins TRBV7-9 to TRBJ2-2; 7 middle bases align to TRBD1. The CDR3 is CASSPTGWNTGELFF. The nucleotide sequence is TGTGCCAGCAGCCCGACAGGGTGGAACACCGGGGAGCTGTTTTTT.